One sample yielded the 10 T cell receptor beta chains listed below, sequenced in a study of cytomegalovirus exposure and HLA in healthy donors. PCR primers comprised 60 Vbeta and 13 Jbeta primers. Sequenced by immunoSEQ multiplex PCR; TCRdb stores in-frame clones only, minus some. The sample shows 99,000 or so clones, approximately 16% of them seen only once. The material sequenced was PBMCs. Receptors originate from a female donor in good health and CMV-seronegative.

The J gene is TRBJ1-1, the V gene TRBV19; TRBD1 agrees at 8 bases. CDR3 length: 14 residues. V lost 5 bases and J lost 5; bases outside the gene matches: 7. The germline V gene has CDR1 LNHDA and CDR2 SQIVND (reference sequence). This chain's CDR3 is CASSVTGGRTEAFF. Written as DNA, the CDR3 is TGTGCCAGTAGTGTAACAGGGGGAAGGACTGAAGCTTTCTTT.

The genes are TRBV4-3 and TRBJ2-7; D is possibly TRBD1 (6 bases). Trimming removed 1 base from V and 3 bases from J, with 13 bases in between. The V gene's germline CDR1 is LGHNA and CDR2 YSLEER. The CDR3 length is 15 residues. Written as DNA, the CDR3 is TGCGCCAGCAGCCAAGGGTCGACAGGAGTCTACGAGCAGTACTTC. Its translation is CASSQGSTGVYEQYF.

DNA for the CDR3: TGTGCCAGCAGCCAAGTGGGAGCAGGGGGCGGCTACGAGCAGTACTTC. It codes for CASSQVGAGGGYEQYF. This chain links TRBV14 with TRBJ2-7; 8 positions agree with TRBD1. Germline CDR1 reads SGHDN; CDR2 reads FVKESK. CDR3 length: 16 amino acids. The V and J ends lost 1 base and 3 bases, in that order; junction bases with no gene match: 8.

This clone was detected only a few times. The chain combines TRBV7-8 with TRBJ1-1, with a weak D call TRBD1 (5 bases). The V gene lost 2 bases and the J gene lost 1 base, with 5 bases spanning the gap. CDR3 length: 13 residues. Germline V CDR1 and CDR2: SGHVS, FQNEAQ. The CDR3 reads CASSLQGNTEAFF. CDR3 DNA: TGTGCCAGCAGCTTACAGGGGAACACTGAAGCTTTCTTT.

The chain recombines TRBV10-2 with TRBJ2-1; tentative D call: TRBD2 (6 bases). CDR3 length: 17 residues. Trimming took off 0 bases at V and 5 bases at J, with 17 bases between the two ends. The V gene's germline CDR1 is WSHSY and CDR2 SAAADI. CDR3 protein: CASSESLAIPAHNEQFF. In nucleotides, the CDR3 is TGCGCCAGCAGTGAGTCCCTAGCGATCCCTGCCCACAATGAGCAGTTCTTC.

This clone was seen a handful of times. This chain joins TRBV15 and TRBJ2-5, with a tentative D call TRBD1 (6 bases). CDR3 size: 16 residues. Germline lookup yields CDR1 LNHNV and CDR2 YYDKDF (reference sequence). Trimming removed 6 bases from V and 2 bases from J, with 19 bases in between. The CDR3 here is CATSVIWTETQETQYF. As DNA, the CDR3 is TGTGCCACCAGTGTGATCTGGACAGAGACACAAGAGACCCAGTACTTC.

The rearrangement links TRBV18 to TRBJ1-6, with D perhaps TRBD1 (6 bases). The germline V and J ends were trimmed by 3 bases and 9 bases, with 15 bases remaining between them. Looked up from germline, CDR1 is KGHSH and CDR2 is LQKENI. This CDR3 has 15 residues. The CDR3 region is CASSPPTGLTSPLHF. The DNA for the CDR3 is TGTGCCAGCTCACCCCCGACAGGCCTTACTTCACCCCTCCACTTT.

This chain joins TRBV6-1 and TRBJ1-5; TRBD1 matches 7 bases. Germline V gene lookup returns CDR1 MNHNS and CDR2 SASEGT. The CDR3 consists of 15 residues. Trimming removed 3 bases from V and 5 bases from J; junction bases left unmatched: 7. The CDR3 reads CASSEGRGVDQPQHF. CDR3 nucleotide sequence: TGTGCCAGCAGTGAGGGCAGGGGGGTCGATCAGCCCCAGCATTTT.

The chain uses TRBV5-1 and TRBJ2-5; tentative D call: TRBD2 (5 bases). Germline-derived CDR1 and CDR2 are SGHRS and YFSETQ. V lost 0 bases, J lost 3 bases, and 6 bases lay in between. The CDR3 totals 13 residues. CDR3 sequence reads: CASSLVGEETQYF. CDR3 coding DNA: TGCGCCAGCAGCTTGGTCGGGGAAGAGACCCAGTACTTC.

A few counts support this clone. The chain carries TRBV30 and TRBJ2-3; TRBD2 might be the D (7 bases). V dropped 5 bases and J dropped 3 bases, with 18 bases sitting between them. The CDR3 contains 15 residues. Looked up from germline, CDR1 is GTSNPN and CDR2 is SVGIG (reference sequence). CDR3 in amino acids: CAWRGGGSLTDTQYF. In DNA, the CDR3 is TGTGCCTGGCGTGGCGGGGGCAGCCTTACAGATACGCAGTATTTT.